This TCR beta chain was documented in a study of OX40 agonist ivuxolimab in advanced cancers. Study-wide results and limits: At 0.1 to 3.0 mg/kg, CD4+ and CD8+ blood T cells expanded clonally by week 6.

Per the germline V gene, CDR1 is MNHEY and CDR2 is SVGAGI. Trimming removed 1 base from V and 8 bases from J, with 17 bases in between. This CDR3 has 15 residues. This clone was seen only once. The antigen is not known. The protocol was immunoSEQ multiplex PCR, while the TCRdb copy is restricted to in-frame clones and leaves out a portion. The repertoire holds some 86,000 clones, with roughly 86% as singletons. The sequencing here drew on CD4+ or CD8+ T cells sorted from blood, taken in a trial of the OX40 agonist ivuxolimab. The chain combines TRBV6-5 with TRBJ1-2; TRBD1 might be the D (5 bases). The TCR comes from an adult with an advanced solid tumor such as melanoma, head and neck, liver or kidney cancer. The CDR3, as DNA: TGTGCCAGCAGTTACTTCCTGAGCGGGGCCGAAGGCTACACCTTC. Translation: CASSYFLSGAEGYTF.